The 17 T cell receptor beta chains reported below all come from one sample, sequenced in a study of blood T cell repertoires in COVID-19. Profiled with immunoSEQ multiplex PCR; TCRdb holds only in-frame clones, not every one. The sample lists 65,000 to 75,000 clones; around 82% were seen once. The source material was peripheral blood. The source is a human donor in a cohort sampled during active COVID-19.

The gene calls are TRBV19 and TRBJ2-3, with D hard to call. Trimming removed 6 bases at V and 2 bases at J, with 18 bases between. The germline V gene has CDR1 LNHDA and CDR2 SQIVND (reference sequence). The CDR3 runs to 16 residues. CDR3 nucleotides: TGTGCCAGTAGCCCGACCAGCGTGAAGAACACAGATACGCAGTATTTT. Translating gives CASSPTSVKNTDTQYF.

This clone was seen a few times. V and J are TRBV2 and TRBJ2-1; a possible D gene is TRBD2 (6 bases). This CDR3 is 13 amino acids long. V lost 7 bases and J lost 9, with 16 bases in between. Germline values: CDR1 SNHLY, CDR2 FYNNEI. The CDR3 DNA follows: TGTGCCAGCAAACTAGCCGTATTGAGTGAGCAGTTCTTC. Its translation: CASKLAVLSEQFF. The entire variable domain, with the rest obtained from reference TRBV2 and TRBJ2-1, is as follows: EPEVTQTPSHQVTQMGQEVILRCVPISNHLYFYWYRQILGQKVEFLVSFYNNEISEKSEIFDDQFSVERPDGSNFTLKIRSTKLEDSAMYFCASKLAVLSEQFFGPGTRLTVL.

This rearrangement joins TRBV19 to TRBJ2-2; D is undetermined. The V gene lost 3 bases and the J gene lost 0 bases, with 8 bases spanning the gap. The CDR3 spans 15 residues. The germline V gene has CDR1 LNHDA and CDR2 SQIVND (reference sequence). The CDR3 DNA reads TGTGCCAGTAGTATCGTCCTAGCGAACACCGGGGAGCTGTTTTTT. Translated: CASSIVLANTGELFF. Together with reference TRBV19 and TRBJ2-2, the CDR3 gives the full variable domain: DGGITQSPKYLFRKEGQNVTLSCEQNLNHDAMYWYRQDPGQGLRLIYYSQIVNDFQKGDIAEGYSVSREKKESFPLTVTSAQKNPTAFYLCASSIVLANTGELFFGEGSRLTVL.

This clone was seen only a few times. This chain connects TRBV7-6 to TRBJ1-1, with a tentative D call TRBD1 (5 bases). CDR3 length equals 13 residues. Germline loops: CDR1 SGHVS, CDR2 FNYEAQ. Trimming left V 5 bases short and J 1 base short, with 8 bases between. CDR3 DNA: TGTGCCAGCAGCAAAGGACAGAACACTGAAGCTTTCTTT. Its protein is CASSKGQNTEAFF.

This chain joins TRBV29-1 and TRBJ2-1; a weak D match, TRBD2 (6 bases). Germline CDR1 and CDR2: SQVTM and ANQGSEA. The length of the CDR3 is 15 residues. Trimming stripped 3 bases from V and 8 bases from J, with 20 bases between. DNA of the CDR3: TGCAGCGTTGAGGCCCGGGACTCTCTAATCGATGAGCAGTTCTTC. Encoded protein: CSVEARDSLIDEQFF.

The CDR3 region is CASSYSSGSVETQYF. The CDR3 DNA is TGTGCCAGCAGTTACTCTTCCGGGAGTGTAGAGACCCAGTACTTC. V is TRBV6-5 and J is TRBJ2-5; D is possibly TRBD2 (6 bases). Germline loops: CDR1 MNHEY, CDR2 SVGAGI. V gave up 0 bases and J gave up 4 bases, with 12 bases separating them. This CDR3 has 15 residues.

V usage is TRBV10-1 and J usage is TRBJ1-6; 8 positions match TRBD1. Unmatched junction bases numbered 4, after V lost 3 bases and J lost 9 bases. This CDR3 has 14 amino acids. CDR1 WNHNN and CDR2 SYGVQD come from the germline V gene (reference sequence). The CDR3 DNA sequence: TGCGCCAGCAGTGAAGGCAGGGGGCCTTCACCCCTCCACTTT. This encodes CASSEGRGPSPLHF.

The genes are TRBV11-2 and TRBJ2-7; 7 bases line up with TRBD2. CDR3 length equals 15 residues. CDR1 and CDR2 from the germline V gene are SGHAT and FQNNGV. After removal of 6 bases from V and 3 bases from J, the junction contained 11 bases not matched to a gene. In nucleotides, the CDR3 is TGTGCCAGCAGATCCAGACTAGCACCTAGCTACGAGCAGTACTTC. Its protein product is CASRSRLAPSYEQYF.

The count of this clone is one. CDR3 bases: TGTGCCAGCAGTGAGGGGACAGGTAGGTCTGTCGACTATAGCAATCAGCCCCAGCATTTT. Translating gives CASSEGTGRSVDYSNQPQHF. The V call is TRBV6-4, the J call TRBJ1-5, with TRBD1 identical over 8 bases. V shed 3 bases, J shed 0 bases, and the junction held 16 bases outside the gene matches. CDR1 and CDR2 (germline): MRHNA, SNTAGT. The CDR3 spans 20 residues.

The chain has TRBV11-2 and TRBJ2-7; 8 bases are a match to TRBD1. After removal of 4 bases from V and 5 bases from J, the junction contained 7 bases not matched to a gene. The CDR3 is 14 residues long. CDR1 is SGHAT, CDR2 FQNNGV, per germline. This CDR3 is CASSWTGLANEQYF. The CDR3 DNA sequence: TGTGCCAGCAGCTGGACAGGGCTGGCCAACGAGCAGTACTTC.

This clone showed up just a few times. This chain joins TRBV9 and TRBJ1-5; maybe TRBD1 (5 bases). Germline V gene data show CDR1 as SGDLS and CDR2 as YYNGEE. V lost 4 bases, J lost 3 bases, and 11 bases lay in between. The CDR3 runs to 14 residues. DNA for the CDR3: TGTGCCAGCAGCCCCGGGACTCCCAATCAGCCCCAGCATTTT. Translating gives CASSPGTPNQPQHF.

The chain carries TRBV12-3 or TRBV12-4 and TRBJ1-2; D possibly corresponds to TRBD1 (5 bases). The CDR3 loop spans 13 amino acids. With 3 bases removed from V and 7 bases from J, the gap between germline ends came to 12 bases. CDR3 nucleotides: TGTGCCAGCAGTTTTGTGGCAGGGATTGGCTACACCTTC. Translated, it gives CASSFVAGIGYTF.

The V call is TRBV7-2, the J call TRBJ2-3; the match to TRBD2 covers 13 bases. The CDR3 length is 17 residues. Trimming cost V 2 bases and J 2 bases; bases outside gene matches: 4. Germline V gene data show CDR1 as SGHTA and CDR2 as FQGNSA. The CDR3, as DNA: TGTGCCAGCAGCTTATCGGGGACTAGCGGGACCACAGATACGCAGTATTTT. It yields the protein CASSLSGTSGTTDTQYF.

The chain couples TRBV6-4 to TRBJ1-2; maybe TRBD1 (5 bases). Germline CDR1 is MRHNA and CDR2 is SNTAGT. V lost 3 bases to trimming and J lost 4 bases, with 15 bases between them. The CDR3 extends over 15 amino acids. CDR3 amino acids: CASSEVAGEAYGYTF. DNA for the CDR3: TGTGCCAGCAGTGAAGTTGCGGGGGAAGCCTATGGCTACACCTTC.

This clone was detected once. The chain links TRBV12-5 to TRBJ2-5; no definite D call. Germline assignment: CDR1 LGHNT and CDR2 FRNRAP. This CDR3 spans 16 amino acids. V lost 0 bases, J lost 2 bases, and 13 bases lay in between. The CDR3 sequence: CASGLVVNPRQETQYF. The CDR3 nucleotides read TGTGCTAGTGGTTTGGTCGTAAACCCGCGTCAAGAGACCCAGTACTTC.

The chain has TRBV27 and TRBJ1-5, with D unclear. This CDR3 comprises 12 residues. The germline V and J ends were trimmed by 11 bases and 0 bases, with 8 bases remaining between them. Germline-derived CDR1 and CDR2 are MNHEY and SMNVEV (reference sequence). CDR3 nucleotide sequence: TGTGCCTTTCCCCGTAGCAATCAGCCCCAGCATTTT. Translated, it gives CAFPRSNQPQHF.

This chain links TRBV18 with TRBJ1-4; TRBD1 matches at 8 bases. There are 15 residues in the CDR3. Germline lookup yields CDR1 KGHSH and CDR2 LQKENI. V lost 3 bases and J lost 6; bases outside the gene matches: 6. DNA of the CDR3: TGTGCCAGCTCACCCTCGACAGGGGAGTATGAAAAACTGTTTTTT. Translating it yields CASSPSTGEYEKLFF.